This is a list of T cell receptor beta chains from one sample in a study of T cell changes during pregnancy in multiple sclerosis. The table came from immunoSEQ multiplex PCR; TCRdb's copy has only in-frame clones and leaves some out. The table records fewer than 55,000 clones, 85% to 95% of them present only once. Source: peripheral blood, taken after pregnancy. The receptors were gathered from a female donor with multiple sclerosis, enrolled in a pregnancy study. The CDR3 runs from the conserved cysteine through the conserved F or W. A D gene is named only where the DNA matches it firmly. A row's size may be missing; if present it is once, few, many or a size class.

d_call clone_size j_call v_call cdr3_nt cdr3_aa
TRBD1 - TRBJ2-2 TRBV6-6 TGTGCCAGCACCGGACAGGGAATAAGGACCGGGGAGCTGTTTTTT CASTGQGIRTGELFF
TRBD1 - TRBJ2-7 TRBV11-3 TGTGCCAGCAGCTCCAACTACAGGGGAAAAATCTACGAGCAGTACTTC CASSSNYRGKIYEQYF
TRBD2 - TRBJ2-3 TRBV7-6 TGTGCCAGCAGAGGGACTCCGGCCCGACTAGCGGGGGTCCCTTCCACAGATACGCAGTATTTT CASRGTPARLAGVPSTDTQYF
- - TRBJ2-1 TRBV11-1 TGTGCCAGCAGCTATTCCCCTAACAATGAGCAGTTCTTC CASSYSPNNEQFF
- - TRBJ1-1 TRBV7-2 TGTGCCAGCAGCTTAGACAGGGAAACTGAAGCTTTCTTT CASSLDRETEAFF
- - TRBJ2-1 TRBV4-3 TGCGCCAGCAGCCCCACAGGCAATGAGCAGTTCTTC CASSPTGNEQFF
- - TRBJ1-1 TRBV6-5 TGTGCCAGCAGTTACACACAGGCTTCTAACACTGAAGCTTTCTTT CASSYTQASNTEAFF
- few TRBJ1-1 TRBV14 TGTGCCAGCAGCCTATTCCTCGGGGGGGACACTGAAGCTTTCTTT CASSLFLGGDTEAFF
TRBD2 - TRBJ2-3 TRBV9 TGTGCCAGCAGCGTAGCAGCGGGGGAGTTCACAGATACGCAGTATTTT CASSVAAGEFTDTQYF
- - TRBJ2-2 TRBV7-3 TGTGCCAGCAGCCTAGGGTCGACGGGAGCCACCGGGGAGCTGTTTTTT CASSLGSTGATGELFF
TRBD1 - TRBJ1-4 TRBV11-2 TGTGCCAGCAGCTTAGTGTGGACAGGGGGCTTAACTAATGAAAAACTGTTTTTT CASSLVWTGGLTNEKLFF
- - TRBJ1-1 TRBV9 TGTGCCAGCAGCGCGACCCTGGGCAGGGACACTGTTGGAGCTTTCTTT CASSATLGRDTVGAFF
- - TRBJ1-2 TRBV9 TGTGCCAGCAGCGCATCTCAGGGAGGAGATGGCTACACCTTC CASSASQGGDGYTF
- few TRBJ1-1 TRBV27 TGTGCCAGCAACCAGCAGGGGAACACTGAAGCTTTCTTT CASNQQGNTEAFF
- - TRBJ1-1 TRBV9 TGTGCCAGCAGCTCAAGTTGGCGCGAAAGGGAGGCTTTCTTT CASSSSWREREAFF
- - TRBJ1-5 TRBV6-5 TGTGCCAGCAGTTACTCAGGGGGGGGTCAGCCCCAGCATTTT CASSYSGGGQPQHF
- - TRBJ2-5 TRBV18 TGTGCCAGCTCACTAAAACATCAAGAGACCCAGTACTTC CASSLKHQETQYF
- - TRBJ1-1 TRBV6-1 TGTGCCAGCAGCAAAGGGGGTGCGGATGAAGCTTTCTTT CASSKGGADEAFF
- - TRBJ2-2 TRBV7-3 TGTGCCAGCAATTTCTGGGGAGAGAGCGGGGAGCTGTTTTTT CASNFWGESGELFF
TRBD1 - TRBJ1-1 TRBV9 TGTGCCAGCAGCGCCCCCGACAGGGAGGACACTGAAGCTTTCTTT CASSAPDREDTEAFF
- - TRBJ1-2 TRBV7-3 TGTGCCAGCAGCCCCGCACAGGGCGTATATGGCTACACCTTC CASSPAQGVYGYTF
- - TRBJ1-1 TRBV7-9 TGTGCCAGCAGCTTAGCGGGGGCTCAAGGCACTGAAGCTTTCTTT CASSLAGAQGTEAFF
TRBD1 - TRBJ1-6 TRBV18 TGTGCCAGCTCACCAGCACAGGGGGGTAATTCACCCCTCCACTTT CASSPAQGGNSPLHF
- - TRBJ2-4 TRBV14 TGTGCCAGCAGCCAAGCCGGGACAAATTTCCAGATTCAGTACTTC CASSQAGTNFQIQYF
- - TRBJ1-2 TRBV18 TGTGCCAGCTCACCCCTGGAATCAGGGTCATGGGGCTATGGCTACACCTTC CASSPLESGSWGYGYTF
TRBD1 once TRBJ2-3 TRBV19 TGTGCCAGTAGTATAGGTGTCAGGGGGCCGGGAGATACGCAGTATTTT CASSIGVRGPGDTQYF
- - TRBJ2-7 TRBV7-9 TGTGCCAGCAGCCTACGCCGGACAGAGACCTACGAGCAGTACTTC CASSLRRTETYEQYF
- - TRBJ2-7 TRBV9 TGTGCCAGCAGCGTAGATCCAGGCTCCTACGAGCAGTACTTC CASSVDPGSYEQYF
- - TRBJ1-1 TRBV6-1 TGTGCCAGCAGTGTGGGAGAATCAGGAAGAGCTTTCTTT CASSVGESGRAFF
- few TRBJ1-6 TRBV4-3 TGCGCCAGCAGCCAAGAGCAGGAAAGCTCCTATAATTCACCCCTCCACTTT CASSQEQESSYNSPLHF
- - TRBJ1-2 TRBV7-2 TGTGCCAGCAGCTTAGAAGTCGGCAGGGGCGACTATGGCTACACCTTC CASSLEVGRGDYGYTF
- - TRBJ2-2 TRBV21-1 TGTGCCAGCACAGTCTCCCCTAGGTCCGCGGGGGGGCTTGAAGACACCGGGGAGCTGTTTTTT CASTVSPRSAGGLEDTGELFF
TRBD1 - TRBJ2-1 TRBV29-1 TGCAGCGTTGGTGGGGGACAGGGACGGTATGAGCAGTTCTTC CSVGGGQGRYEQFF
- - TRBJ1-5 TRBV7-2 TGTGCCAGCAGCTTAATGGGAGCCGGAGGGAATCAGCCCCAGCATTTT CASSLMGAGGNQPQHF
TRBD1 - TRBJ2-1 TRBV9 TGTGCCAGCAGCGTAACAGGGGGTACCTACAATGAGCAGTTCTTC CASSVTGGTYNEQFF
TRBD1 - TRBJ1-1 TRBV2 TGTGCCAGCAGGGACAGGGTCGGAAGCACTGAAGCTTTCTTT CASRDRVGSTEAFF
TRBD1 - TRBJ1-2 TRBV18 TGTGCCAGCTCACCGGACGACAGGGGCGCCTACTATGGCTACACCTTC CASSPDDRGAYYGYTF
TRBD1 once TRBJ2-3 TRBV2 TGTGCCAGCAGCCCTCCTTGGACAGGGGCGGGCACAGATACGCAGTATTTT CASSPPWTGAGTDTQYF
- - TRBJ1-1 TRBV18 TGTGCCAGCTCACCACCGGACGGAGGTGGAGGGACTGAAGCTTTCTTT CASSPPDGGGGTEAFF
- once TRBJ1-3 TRBV5-1 TGCGCCAGCGGGGGGACTGGAAACACCATATATTTT CASGGTGNTIYF
- - TRBJ2-3 TRBV5-1 TGCGCCAGCAGAGCTGTTCCCACAGATACGCAGTATTTT CASRAVPTDTQYF
- - TRBJ2-1 TRBV19 TGTGCCAGTAGTACTCTAGGTAGATACAATGAGCAGTTCTTC CASSTLGRYNEQFF
- - TRBJ1-5 TRBV2 TGTGCCAGCACCAAGACACGGAATAGCAATCAGCCCCAGCATTTT CASTKTRNSNQPQHF
- - TRBJ1-4 TRBV15 TGTGCCACCAGTAACAGGGTGGATGAAAAACTGTTTTTT CATSNRVDEKLFF
- - TRBJ2-3 TRBV7-2 TGTGCCAGCAGCTTTAGGGGATCAACAGATACGCAGTATTTT CASSFRGSTDTQYF
- - TRBJ2-1 TRBV7-2 TGTGCCAGCAGAATCGACAATGAGCAGTTCTTC CASRIDNEQFF
TRBD1 once TRBJ1-2 TRBV6-6 TGTGCCAGCAGTTACGGGACAGGGGGCGGCGGCTACACCTTC CASSYGTGGGGYTF
- - TRBJ2-7 TRBV2 TGTGCCAGCAGAGACGGGACACACAACTACGAGCAGTACTTC CASRDGTHNYEQYF
TRBD1 - TRBJ2-7 TRBV25-1 TGTGCCAGCAGTGAATTGACGGCAGGGGGTGAGCAGTACTTC CASSELTAGGEQYF